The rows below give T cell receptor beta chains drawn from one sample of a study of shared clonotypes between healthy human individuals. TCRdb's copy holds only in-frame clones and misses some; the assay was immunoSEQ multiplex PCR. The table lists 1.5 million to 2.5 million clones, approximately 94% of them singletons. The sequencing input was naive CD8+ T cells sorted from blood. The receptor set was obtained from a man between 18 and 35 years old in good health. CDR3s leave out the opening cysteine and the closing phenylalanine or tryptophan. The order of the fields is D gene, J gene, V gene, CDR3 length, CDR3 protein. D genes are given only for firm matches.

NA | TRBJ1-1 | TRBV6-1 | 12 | ASSEEFGYTEAF
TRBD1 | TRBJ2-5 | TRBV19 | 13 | ASSDRDSIQETQY
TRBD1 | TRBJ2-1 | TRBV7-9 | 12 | ASSLPGTDNEQF
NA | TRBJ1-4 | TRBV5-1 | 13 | ASSFNRERGEKLF
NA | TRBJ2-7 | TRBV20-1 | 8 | SASDHEQY
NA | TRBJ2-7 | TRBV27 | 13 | ASTDLQIRTDEQY
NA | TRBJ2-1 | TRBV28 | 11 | ASRGSSYNEQF
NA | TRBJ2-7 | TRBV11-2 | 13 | ASSLVDSQGDEQY
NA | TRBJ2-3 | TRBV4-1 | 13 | ASSQDFAYTDTQY
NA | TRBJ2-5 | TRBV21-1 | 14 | ASSANPDRGQETQY
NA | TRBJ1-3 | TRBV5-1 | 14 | ASSLDHSGSGNTIY
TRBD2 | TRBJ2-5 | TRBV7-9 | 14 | ASSFLASGLQETQY
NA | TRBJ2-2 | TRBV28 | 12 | ASSPHSNTGELF
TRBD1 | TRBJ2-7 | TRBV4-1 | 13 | ASSQPETGVYEQY
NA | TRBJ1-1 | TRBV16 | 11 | ASSPLIGSEAF
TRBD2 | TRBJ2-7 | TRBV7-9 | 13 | ASSLTSESSYEQY
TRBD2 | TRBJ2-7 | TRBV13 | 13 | ASSSLTSGTYEQY
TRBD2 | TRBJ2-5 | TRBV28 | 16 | ASSLVIRSSGVRETQY
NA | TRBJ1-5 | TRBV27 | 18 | ASSFMAPGFKVPGNQPQH
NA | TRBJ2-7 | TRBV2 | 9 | ASRGAYEQY
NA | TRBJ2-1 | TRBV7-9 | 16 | ASSAIGGWRSPYNEQF
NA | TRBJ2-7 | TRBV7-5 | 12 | ARRRLAGVREQY